The subject of this entry is one T cell receptor beta chain. This entry is derived from a study of blood T cell repertoires in COVID-19. CDR1 and CDR2 from the germline V gene are SGHRS and YFSETQ. The CDR3 covers 15 residues. J gave up 3 bases and V 3 bases, and 5 bases lay outside the gene matches. In Seattle, patients joined the study during active infection and were tracked longitudinally. In the original processing: Reference gene primer amplification gave estimated nucleated cell counts. Produced via immunoSEQ multiplex PCR; TCRdb's table is partial and in-frame only. Clone size and V and J calls were adopted from that table, with D and trimming inferred from the DNA. The data hold 350,000 to 400,000 clones, with roughly 90% observed a single time.

The sample consisted of peripheral blood. The chain recombines TRBV5-1 with TRBJ2-4; 8 nucleotides agree with TRBD1. The receptor was isolated from a woman in her sixties or seventies with COVID-19, enrolled during active disease. For the CDR3, the DNA is TGCGCCAGCAGCTCGGAGGACAGGGTCAAAAACATTCAGTACTTC. It yields the protein CASSSEDRVKNIQYF.